This T cell receptor beta chain stems from a study of blood T cells in healthy people across ages. Study overall: For every two T cells, template switching captured about one barcoded beta molecule. Study findings and constraints: It was not possible, with unsorted PBMCs, to conclusively compare naive and antigen-experienced cells.

Sample-barcoded 5' priming and a J-beta primer mix drove a second PCR of about 6 to 12 cycles. Template switching added a 12-random-nucleotide identifier to every cDNA molecule. TCRdb re-derived calls from the 5' RACE reads in MiXCR, one entry per CDR3 protein. The sample holds around 1,000,000 distinct CDR3 sequences, 20% to 25% seen once. V was shortened by 4 bases and J by 7 bases, with 9 bases between the two germline ends. Germline CDR1 KGHDR, CDR2 SFDVKD. The CDR3 covers 12 residues. This clonotype was counted between two and nine times. Its antigen is not identified. This same sample was also taken into another study, of T cells of mothers and their children. This second report adds: Sequencing got over 8.5 million TCR beta CDR3 reads from each mother and some 3 million from each child.

The TCR originated in a girl aged 2-10 years in good health. The rearrangement uses TRBV24-1 and TRBJ1-2; D is unresolved. The specimen was blood. The CDR3 protein is CATSDPLGGYTF. CDR3 bases: TGTGCCACCAGTGACCCTCTCGGTGGCTACACCTTC.